This entry features one T cell receptor (beta chain) sequence. Its antigen is still unknown. Mismatch with germline at one junction end may stem from a read error. This record belongs to a study of cytomegalovirus exposure and HLA in healthy donors. General study findings and limits: A link between a missense DCLRE1C variant and TCR beta V- and J-gene trimming emerged from a later analysis.

In the PCR, 60 Vbeta and 13 Jbeta primers were used. Using immunoSEQ multiplex PCR, the repertoire was profiled, and TCRdb retains in-frame clones only, with some absent. Of 100,000 to 150,000 clones listed, over 75% are singletons. This receptor was taken from a woman aged 18 to 35 in good health and CMV-seronegative. Sample: PBMCs.

CDR3 loop: CASSFGSRDTQYF. The CDR3 bases are TGTGCCAGCAGCTTCGGGAGCAGAGATACGCAGTATTTT. V is TRBV11-1 and J is TRBJ2-3; a possible D gene is TRBD2 (6 bases). The germline V gene has CDR1 SGHAT and CDR2 FQDESV (reference sequence). CDR3 length: 13 amino acids.